These 27 T cell receptor beta chains share one sample of origin, sequenced in a study of T cell clonotyping in hematopoietic cell transplantation. Produced via immunoSEQ multiplex PCR; TCRdb's table is partial and in-frame only. This table holds some 7,000 clones, 95% to 99% found once. The input for sequencing was PBMCs, taken 30 days after allogeneic stem cell transplant. The receptors shown here come from a male patient aged 60-69 years who had an allogeneic stem cell transplant from a related donor, so the T cells may come from the graft donor. Some clones in this sample may be carry-over from other donors' samples.

The chain has TRBV5-6 and TRBJ1-6, with 7 bases fitting TRBD1. CDR3 length equals 16 residues. Germline-derived CDR1 and CDR2 are SGHDT and YYEEEE. The J segment lost 4 bases and the V segment lost 2 bases, leaving 6 bases of the junction unmatched. This CDR3 reads CASSLTGTEYNSPLHF. DNA of the CDR3: TGTGCCAGCAGCTTAACCGGGACAGAATATAATTCACCCCTCCACTTT.

The V call is TRBV7-2, the J call TRBJ2-5; 11 positions match TRBD2. Germline trimming cut 5 bases from V and 1 base from J; bases unmatched to any gene: 6. There are 16 residues in the CDR3. Per germline, CDR1 SGHTA and CDR2 FQGNSA. This chain's CDR3 is CASSLGLAGTQETQYF. CDR3 sequence (DNA): TGTGCCAGCAGCCTCGGACTAGCGGGTACCCAAGAGACCCAGTACTTC.

The chain combines TRBV7-2 with TRBJ1-5, with 7 bases matching TRBD1. Germline assignment: CDR1 SGHTA and CDR2 FQGNSA. CDR3 length: 16 residues. J was trimmed by 6 bases and V by 1 base; bases with no gene match: 9. CDR3 amino acids: CASSLGTGVRVQPQHF. DNA for the CDR3: TGTGCCAGCAGCTTAGGTACAGGGGTTCGGGTTCAGCCCCAGCATTTT.

This chain connects TRBV30 to TRBJ1-1; no firm D call. Germline CDR1 reads GTSNPN; CDR2 reads SVGIG (reference sequence). This CDR3 spans 14 amino acids. V was trimmed by 4 bases and J by 5 bases, leaving 17 bases between them. Here the CDR3 DNA reads TGTGCCTGGACAGGACGCACCCAGAGGACTGAAGCTTTCTTT. It is translated as CAWTGRTQRTEAFF. Complete variable domain (other parts from reference TRBV30 and TRBJ1-1): SQTIHQWPATLVQPVGSPLSLECTVEGTSNPNLYWYRQAAGRGLQLLFYSVGIGQISSEVPQNLSASRPQDRQFILSSKKLLLSDSGFYLCAWTGRTQRTEAFFGQGTRLTVV.

J is TRBJ2-7 and V is TRBV29-1; possibly TRBD2 for D (5 bases). Germline CDR1 SQVTM, CDR2 ANQGSEA. The CDR3 length is 12 residues. The ends were cut back, 1 base at V and 7 bases at J, with 11 bases in the middle. Here the CDR3 reads CSVEVNQREQYF. DNA of the CDR3: TGCAGCGTTGAAGTGAATCAGCGGGAGCAGTACTTC.

V is TRBV7-2 and J is TRBJ2-5; D call uncertain. This CDR3 is built from 12 residues. Germline V gene data show CDR1 as SGHTA and CDR2 as FQGNSA. The V gene lost 10 bases and the J gene lost 4 bases, with 13 bases spanning the gap. The DNA for the CDR3 is TGTGCCACCTCCAAACCAGGAGAGACCCAGTACTTC. Amino acid sequence: CATSKPGETQYF.

This clone was seen once. The rearrangement uses TRBV7-3 and TRBJ2-2, with 10 bases aligning to TRBD1. With 6 bases clipped from V and 4 bases from J, the junction kept 2 bases outside the gene matches. The CDR3 is 14 residues long. Germline V lookup: CDR1 SGHTA, CDR2 FQGTGA. CDR3 in DNA: TGTGCCAGCAGGTGGACAGGGGGCACCGGGGAGCTGTTTTTT. It encodes CASRWTGGTGELFF. Drawing the rest from reference TRBV7-3 and TRBJ2-2, the complete variable domain is GAGVSQTPSNKVTEKGKYVELRCDPISGHTALYWYRQSLGQGPEFLIYFQGTGAADDSGLPNDRFFAVRPEGSVSTLKIQRTERGDSAVYLCASRWTGGTGELFFGEGSRLTVL.

The chain couples TRBV4-3 to TRBJ1-1; D remains unclear. Germline loops: CDR1 LGHNA, CDR2 YSLEER. The CDR3 extends over 15 amino acids. Trimming took 3 bases from V and 4 from J, leaving 15 bases between them. The CDR3 reads CASSQGISVFTEAFF. The DNA for the CDR3 is TGCGCCAGCAGCCAGGGGATATCTGTTTTCACTGAAGCTTTCTTT.

The chain recombines TRBV28 with TRBJ2-7; the D gene is possibly TRBD1 (6 bases). CDR3 length equals 15 residues. V lost 4 bases and J lost 0, with 13 bases in between. Germline V CDR1 and CDR2: MDHEN, SYDVKM. This CDR3 is CASSSDRYSSYEQYF. The CDR3 DNA sequence: TGTGCCAGCAGTTCGGACAGATACAGCTCCTACGAGCAGTACTTC.

The rearrangement uses TRBV2 and TRBJ2-2; D not resolved. V lost 4 bases and J 5 bases, leaving 14 bases between the germline ends. The CDR3 loop spans 15 amino acids. CDR1 and CDR2 (germline): SNHLY, FYNNEI. The CDR3 region is CASSATHRQTGELFF. The CDR3 nucleotides read TGTGCCAGCAGTGCCACTCACCGACAAACCGGGGAGCTGTTTTTT.

The chain is built from TRBV2 and TRBJ1-2; no clear D. The CDR3 runs to 14 residues. The V gene's germline CDR1 is SNHLY and CDR2 FYNNEI. Trimming took 6 bases from V and 2 from J, leaving 13 bases between them. CDR3 bases: TGTGCCAGCAGGGTGGGAGAGGGAAACTATGGCTACACCTTC. This sequence encodes CASRVGEGNYGYTF. The full variable domain, in which reference TRBV2 and TRBJ1-2 provide the parts outside the CDR3, is EPEVTQTPSHQVTQMGQEVILRCVPISNHLYFYWYRQILGQKVEFLVSFYNNEISEKSEIFDDQFSVERPDGSNFTLKIRSTKLEDSAMYFCASRVGEGNYGYTFGSGTRLTVV.

This clone has only one observation. The chain couples TRBV7-3 to TRBJ1-2; TRBD1 is a possible D gene (5 bases). Deletions cut 5 bases from V and 4 bases from J, with 11 bases between. The CDR3 runs 13 residues. The germline V gene has CDR1 SGHTA and CDR2 FQGTGA. The CDR3 DNA reads as TGTGCCAGCAGCCAATGGGGGACCTATGGCTACACCTTC. It translates to CASSQWGTYGYTF.

V gene TRBV28 combines with J gene TRBJ1-2; possibly TRBD1 for D (5 bases). The CDR3 extends over 14 amino acids. V was clipped by 5 bases and J by 2 bases, with 12 bases between them. CDR1 and CDR2 (germline): MDHEN, SYDVKM. The CDR3 region has the DNA TGTGCCAGCAGTCTAGCCGGGACGAACTATGGCTACACCTTC. This gives the protein CASSLAGTNYGYTF.

This rearrangement joins TRBV11-2 to TRBJ1-5; D gene unclear. Per the germline V gene, CDR1 is SGHAT and CDR2 is FQNNGV. The ends were cut back, 5 bases at V and 0 bases at J, with 11 bases in the middle. CDR3 size: 15 residues. In DNA, the CDR3 is TGTGCCAGCAGCCGCGAAGGGCTTAGCAATCAGCCCCAGCATTTT. Translating gives CASSREGLSNQPQHF.

The V call is TRBV6-5, the J call TRBJ1-1, with D hard to call. CDR3 length: 13 amino acids. Deletions cut 2 bases from V and 12 bases from J, with 16 bases between. Germline V gene sequence: CDR1 MNHEY, CDR2 SVGAGI. The DNA for the CDR3 is TGTGCCAGCAGTTACCGTACCCCGGGAGGAACTTTCTTT. Translation gives CASSYRTPGGTFF.

This chain connects TRBV19 to TRBJ2-3, with D uncertain. The CDR3 has 14 amino acids. Germline V gene sequence: CDR1 LNHDA, CDR2 SQIVND (reference sequence). The ends were cut back, 1 base at V and 3 bases at J, with 8 bases in the middle. The DNA of the CDR3 is TGTGCCAGTAGTATAGGGGTGGGGACAGATACGCAGTATTTT. It codes for CASSIGVGTDTQYF.

The J gene is TRBJ1-5, the V gene TRBV6-1; TRBD1 might be the D (6 bases). Germline CDR1 and CDR2: MNHNS and SASEGT. V was pared by 3 bases and J by 2 bases, with 17 bases between. The CDR3 totals 17 residues. The CDR3 sequence: CASSDIGGSIGNQPQHF. Here the CDR3 DNA reads TGTGCCAGCAGTGATATAGGGGGGAGTATCGGCAATCAGCCCCAGCATTTT.

The rearrangement uses TRBV30 and TRBJ2-6, with D possibly being TRBD1 or TRBD2 (5 bases each). Trimming cost V 5 bases and J 0 bases, with 26 bases left between them. Germline V gene sequence: CDR1 GTSNPN, CDR2 SVGIG (reference sequence). The CDR3 spans 20 residues. The CDR3 DNA reads as TGTGCCTGGGGTAGCCGGGACGTTATAAGTGTACCCTCTGGGGCCAACGTCCTGACTTTC. This gives the protein CAWGSRDVISVPSGANVLTF.

The chain carries TRBV5-6 and TRBJ1-2, with D maybe TRBD1 (6 bases). The germline V gene encodes CDR1 SGHDT and CDR2 YYEEEE. Trimming took 1 base from V and 0 from J, leaving 19 bases between them. This CDR3 contains 18 residues. Written as DNA, the CDR3 is TGTGCCAGCAGCTTGCTCGGTGCGGGGGCAGGGGCTAACTATGGCTACACCTTC. It specifies CASSLLGAGAGANYGYTF.

This chain connects TRBV4-3 to TRBJ2-2, with 11 bases matching TRBD2. CDR3 length: 18 residues. V lost 0 bases, J lost 0 bases, and 3 bases stayed unmatched. The germline V gene has CDR1 LGHNA and CDR2 YSLEER. DNA of the CDR3: TGCGCCAGCAGCCAAGAGACTAGCGGGGAATCGAACACCGGGGAGCTGTTTTTT. Translating it yields CASSQETSGESNTGELFF.

This chain links TRBV6-5 with TRBJ1-3; TRBD1 matches at 7 bases. The CDR3 consists of 14 residues. Losses at the gene ends were 5 bases for V and 4 bases for J; bases not matched to a gene: 5. Germline V gene lookup returns CDR1 MNHEY and CDR2 SVGAGI. CDR3: CASSIRDRGNTIYF. The DNA for the CDR3 is TGTGCCAGCAGTATCCGGGACAGAGGAAACACCATATATTTT.

The V and J genes are TRBV28 and TRBJ1-6; 8 positions agree with TRBD1. Looked up from germline, CDR1 is MDHEN and CDR2 is SYDVKM. The CDR3 consists of 14 residues. V lost 7 bases and J lost 9; bases outside the gene matches: 8. Here the CDR3 reads CASTPDRDGSPLHF. In DNA form, the CDR3 reads TGTGCCAGCACGCCGGACAGGGATGGTTCACCCCTCCACTTT.

The chain uses TRBV28 and TRBJ1-4; 7 positions match TRBD1. CDR1 is MDHEN and CDR2 is SYDVKM in the germline V gene. CDR3 length: 15 amino acids. The V gene end was trimmed by 5 bases and the J gene end by 8 bases; junction bases not matched to a gene: 11. CDR3 amino acids: CASSPYRGGEEKLFF. CDR3 DNA sequence: TGTGCCAGCAGTCCATACAGAGGGGGCGAGGAAAAACTGTTTTTT.

This clone was seen just once. The chain couples TRBV5-1 to TRBJ2-7, with D possibly TRBD1 on 8 matching bases. Between the trimmed V and J ends, which lost 2 bases and 5 bases, there was a span of 14 bases. CDR3 length equals 14 residues. Germline V gives CDR1 SGHRS, CDR2 YFSETQ. DNA of the CDR3: TGCGCCAGCAGCTTAAGACAGGGGAGGGACGAGCAGTACTTC. This gives the protein CASSLRQGRDEQYF.

This rearrangement joins TRBV6-1 to TRBJ1-2, with D unresolved. The CDR3 has 11 amino acids. Trimming cost V 5 bases and J 0 bases, with 1 base left between them. CDR1 MNHNS and CDR2 SASEGT come from the germline V gene. CDR3 in DNA: TGTGCCAGCAGTACTAACTATGGCTACACCTTC. Translated, it gives CASSTNYGYTF.

V is TRBV30 and J is TRBJ2-2; a weak D match, TRBD1 (6 bases). V shed 2 bases and J shed 4 bases, with 11 bases lying between them. Germline V lookup: CDR1 GTSNPN, CDR2 SVGIG (reference sequence). The CDR3 contains 14 residues. The CDR3 DNA reads TGTGCCTGGAGTCCCACAGGGCTCACCGGGGAGCTGTTTTTT. It is translated as CAWSPTGLTGELFF. Based on the CDR3 plus reference TRBV30 and TRBJ2-2, the full variable domain is SQTIHQWPATLVQPVGSPLSLECTVEGTSNPNLYWYRQAAGRGLQLLFYSVGIGQISSEVPQNLSASRPQDRQFILSSKKLLLSDSGFYLCAWSPTGLTGELFFGEGSRLTVL.

CDR3 protein: CASSRGTQINQPQHF. The CDR3 DNA sequence: TGTGCCAGCAGCAGGGGCACCCAAATCAATCAGCCCCAGCATTTT. The J gene is TRBJ1-5, the V gene TRBV6-6; D is possibly TRBD1 (6 bases). Germline V gene sequence: CDR1 MNHNY, CDR2 SVGAGI (reference sequence). The CDR3 consists of 15 residues. V lost 6 bases and J lost 3, with 15 bases in between.